This T cell receptor (beta chain) was captured by sequencing in a study of early T cells in non-severe SARS-CoV-2 infection. Each cDNA molecule carried a unique molecular identifier. MiXCR, applied by TCRdb to the 5' RACE reads, yields one record per CDR3 protein. Counted here are about 30,000 distinct CDR3 sequences, around 5.2% occurring once; the ten biggest clones make up approximately 3.5%. This clonotype was detected a few times. J gave up 8 bases and V 5 bases, and 10 bases lay outside the gene matches. Germline assignment: CDR1 SGHTA and CDR2 FQGTGA. The CDR3 totals 14 residues. The chain recombines TRBV7-3 with TRBJ2-3; 7 bases are shared with TRBD2. Sequencing input: whole blood. The clonotype was recovered from an adult who was a healthcare worker with PCR-confirmed SARS-CoV-2 infection or an uninfected control (not recorded which). In nucleotides, the CDR3 is TGTGCCAGCAGCCAAGGACTAGACGAGAGTACGCAGTATTTT. Translated: CASSQGLDESTQYF.